The 24 T cell receptor beta chains in this list originate from one sample, sequenced in a study of blood T cell repertoires in COVID-19. Profiled with immunoSEQ multiplex PCR; TCRdb holds only in-frame clones, not every one. The sample records about 480,000 clones, roughly 88% being singletons. Material: PBMCs or T cells enriched from blood (not recorded which). Source of these receptors: a middle-aged woman who had recovered from COVID-19.

This chain links TRBV3-1 (or the pseudogene TRBV3-2) with TRBJ1-1; 7 bases line up with TRBD1. J was trimmed by 1 base and V by 5 bases; bases with no gene match: 4. This CDR3 has 14 residues. The germline CDR1 and CDR2 sequences are LGHDT and YNNKEL (reference sequence). The CDR3 DNA is TGTGCCAGCAGCATACAGGGGAGGAACACTGAAGCTTTCTTT. Translation gives CASSIQGRNTEAFF.

The genes are TRBV7-9 and TRBJ1-3; D remains unclear. Germline CDR1 SEHNR, CDR2 FQNEAQ (reference sequence). This CDR3 comprises 16 residues. V was shortened by 5 bases and J by 7 bases, with 21 bases between the two germline ends. CDR3 amino acids: CASSPRAHATGNTIYF. CDR3 bases: TGTGCCAGCAGCCCTAGGGCCCACGCCACGGGGAACACCATATATTTT.

For the CDR3, the DNA is TGCGCCAGCAGCTTGTCAGGGAACTATGGCTACACCTTC. Protein: CASSLSGNYGYTF. The chain has TRBV5-1 and TRBJ1-2, with D tentatively TRBD1 (5 bases). Germline V gene data show CDR1 as SGHRS and CDR2 as YFSETQ. The CDR3 extends over 13 amino acids. With 1 base removed from V and 2 bases from J, the gap between germline ends came to 6 bases.

The rearrangement links TRBV5-4 to TRBJ2-7; 11 bases agree with TRBD2. Germline V CDR1 and CDR2: SGHNT, YYREEE (reference sequence). Germline trimming cut 3 bases from V and 4 bases from J; bases unmatched to any gene: 6. This CDR3 comprises 15 residues. The CDR3 nucleotides are TGTGCCAGCAGCTCTACTAGCGGGGGACTTTACGAGCAGTACTTC. Amino acids: CASSSTSGGLYEQYF.

This chain joins TRBV4-3 and TRBJ1-1, with D possibly TRBD1 on 6 matching bases. Between the trimmed V and J ends, which lost 0 bases and 0 bases, there was a span of 17 bases. This CDR3 spans 18 amino acids. Looked up from germline, CDR1 is LGHNA and CDR2 is YSLEER. CDR3 coding DNA: TGCGCCAGCAGCCAAGACTGGGGAGGGGGAGGGGTGAACACTGAAGCTTTCTTT. Translated, it gives CASSQDWGGGGVNTEAFF.

The genes are TRBV6-2 or TRBV6-3 and TRBJ1-4; D is perhaps TRBD1 (5 bases). This CDR3 has 15 amino acids. The V gene lost 0 bases and the J gene lost 7 bases, with 12 bases spanning the gap. In germline, CDR1 is MNHEY, CDR2 SVGEGT. CDR3 nucleotides: TGTGCCAGCAGTTACTCGTCAGGGCTGCCTGAAAAACTGTTTTTT. Protein: CASSYSSGLPEKLFF.

DNA for the CDR3: TGTGCCAGCAGCTTGGCCGACAGGTACACTGAAGCTTTCTTT. Translation gives CASSLADRYTEAFF. The chain joins TRBV7-2 to TRBJ1-1; perhaps TRBD1 as D (6 bases). The CDR3 is 14 residues long. V was pared by 3 bases and J by 3 bases, with 11 bases between. Germline values: CDR1 SGHTA, CDR2 FQGNSA. Drawing the rest from reference TRBV7-2 and TRBJ1-1, the complete variable domain is GAGVSQSPSNKVTEKGKDVELRCDPISGHTALYWYRQSLGQGLEFLIYFQGNSAPDKSGLPSDRFSAERTGGSVSTLTIQRTQQEDSAVYLCASSLADRYTEAFFGQGTRLTVV.

The chain carries TRBV27 and TRBJ1-1; D ambiguous. With 5 bases removed from V and 3 bases from J, the gap between germline ends came to 10 bases. The CDR3 is made up of 13 amino acids. Germline V gene lookup returns CDR1 MNHEY and CDR2 SMNVEV (reference sequence). The CDR3 reads CASSRPGYTEAFF. CDR3 in DNA: TGTGCCAGCAGTCGCCCGGGTTACACTGAAGCTTTCTTT.

This clone was seen only a few times. This rearrangement joins TRBV7-9 to TRBJ1-1, with D hard to call. The CDR3 runs 12 residues. CDR1 and CDR2 from the germline V gene are SEHNR and FQNEAQ (reference sequence). Trimming pared 2 bases from V and 7 bases from J, leaving 8 bases between. CDR3 residues: CASSLKALEAFF. The CDR3 DNA follows: TGTGCCAGCAGCTTAAAAGCCCTTGAAGCTTTCTTT. The full variable domain, its missing parts supplied by reference TRBV7-9 and TRBJ1-1, is DTGVSQNPRHKITKRGQNVTFRCDPISEHNRLYWYRQTLGQGPEFLTYFQNEAQLEKSRLLSDRFSAERPKGSFSTLEIQRTEQGDSAMYLCASSLKALEAFFGQGTRLTVV.

This clone has a single count. The chain combines TRBV27 with TRBJ1-6; perhaps TRBD1 as D (6 bases). Germline CDR1 is MNHEY and CDR2 is SMNVEV (reference sequence). The CDR3 contains 15 residues. With 5 bases removed from V and 7 bases from J, the gap between germline ends came to 15 bases. CDR3 loop: CASSHDRSENSPLHF. The CDR3 DNA is TGTGCCAGCAGTCACGACAGGTCTGAAAATTCACCCCTCCACTTT.

This clone was detected only once. The chain links TRBV4-3 to TRBJ2-7; TRBD2 might be the D (5 bases). V lost 0 bases to trimming and J lost 1 base, with 7 bases between them. Looked up from germline, CDR1 is LGHNA and CDR2 is YSLEER. This CDR3 is 14 amino acids long. CDR3 region: CASSQESGSYEQYF. CDR3 DNA sequence: TGCGCCAGCAGCCAAGAATCGGGGTCCTACGAGCAGTACTTC.

On this clone itself: The sample carries other DNA sequences with the same CDR3. The chain recombines TRBV12-3 or TRBV12-4 with TRBJ1-1; D is unclear. V dropped 6 bases and J dropped 1 base, with 9 bases sitting between them. There are 13 residues in the CDR3. The CDR3 DNA sequence: TGTGCCAGCAGCCTCCAGGAGAACACTGAAGCTTTCTTT. Translation: CASSLQENTEAFF.

The chain employs TRBV5-1 and TRBJ2-5, with TRBD2 matching over 11 bases. V lost 0 bases and J lost 5; bases outside the gene matches: 6. CDR3 length equals 16 residues. Germline V gene data show CDR1 as SGHRS and CDR2 as YFSETQ. The CDR3 spells CASSLDTSGSGETQYF. The DNA of the CDR3 is TGCGCCAGCAGCTTGGATACTAGCGGGAGTGGGGAGACCCAGTACTTC.

The count of this clone is one. The CDR3 coding sequence is TGTGCCAGCAGTGGGACAGGGAGAGCTTTCTTT. The encoded protein is CASSGTGRAFF. The chain recombines TRBV2 with TRBJ1-1, with 8 bases lining up with TRBD1. CDR3 size: 11 residues. The ends lost 4 bases at V and 10 bases at J; junction bases unmatched: 2. Per the germline V gene, CDR1 is SNHLY and CDR2 is FYNNEI. The full variable domain, its missing parts supplied by reference TRBV2 and TRBJ1-1, is EPEVTQTPSHQVTQMGQEVILRCVPISNHLYFYWYRQILGQKVEFLVSFYNNEISEKSEIFDDQFSVERPDGSNFTLKIRSTKLEDSAMYFCASSGTGRAFFGQGTRLTVV.

The chain recombines TRBV19 with TRBJ2-7; tentative D call: TRBD2 (6 bases). Germline loops: CDR1 LNHDA, CDR2 SQIVND (reference sequence). This CDR3 contains 15 residues. V dropped 7 bases and J dropped 0 bases, with 16 bases sitting between them. DNA of the CDR3: TGTGCCAGTAATTCGGGGGACGGCAACTCCTACGAGCAGTACTTC. Its translation is CASNSGDGNSYEQYF.

The chain links TRBV19 to TRBJ1-2, with a tentative D call TRBD1 (5 bases). Trimming cost V 1 base and J 3 bases, with 12 bases left between them. The CDR3 is 15 amino acids. Per the germline V gene, CDR1 is LNHDA and CDR2 is SQIVND (reference sequence). The CDR3 sequence: CASSIVRGFDYGYTF. The CDR3 nucleotides are TGTGCCAGTAGTATAGTTAGGGGATTTGACTATGGCTACACCTTC.

This chain joins TRBV7-7 and TRBJ2-2; perhaps TRBD2 as D (6 bases). This CDR3 has 18 amino acids. V was pared by 5 bases and J by 0 bases, with 19 bases between. CDR1 and CDR2 (germline): SSHAT, FNYEAQ (reference sequence). In nucleotides, the CDR3 is TGTGCCAGCAGCCCGCGACTTGGGACTGGAACGAACACCGGGGAGCTGTTTTTT. Its protein product is CASSPRLGTGTNTGELFF.

The genes are TRBV10-1 and TRBJ2-5; a weak D match, TRBD1 (6 bases). The CDR3 spans 15 residues. Germline assignment: CDR1 WNHNN and CDR2 SYGVQD (reference sequence). V shed 3 bases and J shed 2 bases, with 13 bases lying between them. The CDR3 bases are TGCGCCAGCAGTGATATGGCAGGGGCTCAAGAGACCCAGTACTTC. It translates to CASSDMAGAQETQYF.

This clone was counted only a few times. CDR3 sequence: CASSVDPSSQAPNSPLHF. The DNA for the CDR3 is TGTGCCAGCAGCGTAGACCCATCGTCCCAGGCCCCCAATTCACCCCTCCACTTT. The chain employs TRBV9 and TRBJ1-6; D gene uncertain. Germline values: CDR1 SGDLS, CDR2 YYNGEE. This CDR3 region has 18 residues. V lost 0 bases and J lost 7, with 20 bases in between.

The chain recombines TRBV5-1 with TRBJ1-2; tentative D call: TRBD1 (6 bases). The length of the CDR3 is 15 residues. Germline values: CDR1 SGHRS, CDR2 YFSETQ. Trimming stripped 2 bases from V and 6 bases from J, with 17 bases between. The DNA of the CDR3 is TGCGCCAGCAGCTTCCGGACAGTCATGGAGCATGGCTACACCTTC. Encoded protein: CASSFRTVMEHGYTF.

This chain connects TRBV11-3 to TRBJ2-1; 9 nucleotides agree with TRBD2. Trimming cost V 4 bases and J 3 bases; bases outside gene matches: 13. The V gene's germline CDR1 is SGHNT and CDR2 YENEEA. The CDR3 extends over 18 amino acids. CDR3 region: CASSWDLAGGAIYNEQFF. The CDR3 DNA sequence: TGTGCCAGCAGCTGGGATCTGGCGGGAGGGGCAATCTACAATGAGCAGTTCTTC.

V and J are TRBV6-5 and TRBJ2-1; 11 bases fit TRBD2. V gave up 2 bases and J gave up 8 bases; unmatched junction bases: 8. Per germline, CDR1 MNHEY and CDR2 SVGAGI. There are 16 residues in the CDR3. The CDR3 DNA follows: TGTGCCAGCAGTTACCTGGGTCTAGCGGGAGGAGATGAGCAGTTCTTC. Amino acid sequence: CASSYLGLAGGDEQFF.

The chain couples TRBV18 to TRBJ1-1; D remains unclear. CDR1 KGHSH and CDR2 LQKENI come from the germline V gene. Deletions cut 4 bases from V and 1 base from J, with 16 bases between. The CDR3 is made up of 16 amino acids. This CDR3 reads CASSRLRVSANTEAFF. The CDR3 nucleotides read TGTGCCAGCTCACGCCTGCGGGTCTCTGCGAACACTGAAGCTTTCTTT.

The chain uses TRBV5-8 and TRBJ1-4; no definite D call. The CDR3 totals 11 residues. The germline gives CDR1 SGHTS, CDR2 YDEGEE. V lost 4 bases and J lost 11, with 9 bases in between. CDR3 nucleotides: TGTGCCAGCAGCATCCGCAGGAAACTGTTTTTT. Its translation is CASSIRRKLFF.